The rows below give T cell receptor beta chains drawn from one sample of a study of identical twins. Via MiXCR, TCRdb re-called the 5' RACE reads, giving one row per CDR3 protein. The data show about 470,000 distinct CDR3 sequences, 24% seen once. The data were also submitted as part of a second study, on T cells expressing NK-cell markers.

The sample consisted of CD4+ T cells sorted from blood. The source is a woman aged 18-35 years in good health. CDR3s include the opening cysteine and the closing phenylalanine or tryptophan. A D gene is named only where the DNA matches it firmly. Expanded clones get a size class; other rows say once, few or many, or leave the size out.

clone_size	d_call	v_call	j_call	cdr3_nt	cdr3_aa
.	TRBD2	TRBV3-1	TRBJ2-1	TGTGCCAGCAGCCCGGGACTAGGCGGGCAGTTCTTC	CASSPGLGGQFF
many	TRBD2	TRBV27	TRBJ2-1	TGTGCCAGCCTTCCCCGTAGCGGGAGTGGGTACAATGAGCAGTTCTTC	CASLPRSGSGYNEQFF
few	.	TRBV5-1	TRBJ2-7	TGCGCCAGCAGCTTGGAGTCCGAGCAGTACTTC	CASSLESEQYF
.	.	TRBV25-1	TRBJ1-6	TGTGCCAGCAGACAGGGCTCATCACCCCTCCACTTT	CASRQGSSPLHF
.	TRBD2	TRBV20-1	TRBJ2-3	TGCAGTGCTACAGGACTAGCGGGGGAATTACAGTATTTT	CSATGLAGELQYF
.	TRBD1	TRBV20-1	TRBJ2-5	TGCAGTGCTCATCCGGGGACAGTCGAGACCCAGTACTTC	CSAHPGTVETQYF
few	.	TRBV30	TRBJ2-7	TGTGCCTGGGCCGGACAGAACTTCTACGAGCAGTACTTC	CAWAGQNFYEQYF
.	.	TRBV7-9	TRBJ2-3	TGTGCCAGCAGCTTAGGGCACGGGGGCGGCACAGATACGCAGTATTTT	CASSLGHGGGTDTQYF
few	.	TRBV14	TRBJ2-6	TGTGCCAGCAGCCATGTCGCGAACTTCGGGGCCAACGTCCTGACTTTC	CASSHVANFGANVLTF
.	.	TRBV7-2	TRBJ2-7	TGTGCCAGCAGCTCCCTCGCGGTCTACGAGCAGTACTTC	CASSSLAVYEQYF
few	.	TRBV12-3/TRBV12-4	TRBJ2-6	TGTGCCAGCAGTTTTAACCCGACGGGCTCTGGGGCCAACGTCCTGACTTTC	CASSFNPTGSGANVLTF
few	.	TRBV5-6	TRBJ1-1	TGTGCCAGCCTAGGGCCTCGAGGGGAAGCTTTCTTT	CASLGPRGEAFF
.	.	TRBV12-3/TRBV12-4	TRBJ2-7	TGTGCCAGCAGTCCCCGGGCCATACACTCCTACGAGCAGTACTTC	CASSPRAIHSYEQYF
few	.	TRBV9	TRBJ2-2	TGTGCCAGCAGCGTAATGACGGGGGCCCGATACACCGGGGAGCTGTTTTTT	CASSVMTGARYTGELFF
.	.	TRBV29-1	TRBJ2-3	TGCAGCGTTACCGGCGCTTTAACTTCTAGCACAGATACGCAGTATTTT	CSVTGALTSSTDTQYF
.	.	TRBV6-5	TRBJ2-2	TGTGCCAGCAGTTACACAGGGTACACCGGGGAGCTGTTTTTT	CASSYTGYTGELFF
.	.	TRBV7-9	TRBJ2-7	TGTGCCAGCAGCTCTGGTGCTAGCAATTACGAGCAGTACTTC	CASSSGASNYEQYF
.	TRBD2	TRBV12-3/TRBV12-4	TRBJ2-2	TGTGCCAGCAGTTTTTTCCTAGCGGGGGGGATCGGGGAGCTGTTTTTT	CASSFFLAGGIGELFF
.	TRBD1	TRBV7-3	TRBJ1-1	TGTGCCAGCAGCTTGACAGGGGAAGGCGGCACTGAAGCTTTCTTT	CASSLTGEGGTEAFF
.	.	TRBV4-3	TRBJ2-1	TGCGCCAGCAGCCAAGAAGGGCATCCTGCGCACAATGAGCAGTTCTTC	CASSQEGHPAHNEQFF
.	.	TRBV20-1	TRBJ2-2	TGCAGTGCTGCCGGGACACTGAACACCGGGGAGCTGTTTTTT	CSAAGTLNTGELFF
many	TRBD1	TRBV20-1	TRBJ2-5	TGCAGTGCTCCCGACAGGGGGACGGGGGAGACCCAGTACTTC	CSAPDRGTGETQYF
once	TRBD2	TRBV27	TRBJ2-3	TGTGCCAGCAGTTTAAGGGGCCCCGGGACTAGCGGGAGAATTGCGCAGTATTTT	CASSLRGPGTSGRIAQYF
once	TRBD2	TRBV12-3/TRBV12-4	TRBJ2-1	TGTGCCAGCAGTTTAGCTCGACTAGCGGGGGCCTACAATGAGCAGTTCTTC	CASSLARLAGAYNEQFF
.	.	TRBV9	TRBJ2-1	TGTGCCAGCAGCGTAGCAGGACGGGAGCAGTTCTTC	CASSVAGREQFF
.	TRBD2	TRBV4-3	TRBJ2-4	TGCGCCAGCAGCCCCAACTCCCTAGCGGGGCAGGTTCAGTACTTC	CASSPNSLAGQVQYF